This T cell receptor beta chain was captured in a study of T cell repertoires in cytomegalovirus infection (dated by TCRdb to the late 2010s). In the study overall: Donor HLA type was relevant to the analysis, as public TCR beta signatures indicated carriage of CMV infection together with the matching HLA type. Summary of the overall study and its limitations: In both this cohort and an independent cohort of a few hundred donors, the cumulative frequency of public TCR beta family members distinguished carriers of CMV infection plus the relevant HLA type. In the ex vivo response, HLA-C-restricted CMV-specific TCR beta clonotypes were dominant, and in two of eight donors the single most frequent clonotype came from this HLA-C-restricted group.

Sequenced using an Illumina HiSeq 1500. Starting from the raw public reads, TCRdb applied fastp trimming at Q25, assembled clones with MiXCR and retained in-frame beta chains. Rows are combined by CDR3 protein, so each entry shows the most common genes and DNA. Counted in this sample were hundreds of thousands of distinct CDR3 sequences; around a sixth of them appeared once. In total, the top ten clones hold around 12% of the sample. At least ten counts were recorded for this clonotype. It lacks a known antigen. One base away there is no much larger clone; base qualities are not given. Trimming costs V 1 base and J 1 base, and their ends lie 11 bases apart. From a lookup of the germline V gene, CDR1 and CDR2 are SGHTA and FQGNSA. CDR3 length: 16 amino acids, cysteine to phenylalanine. The sequence is cut down to CDR3 DNA, 48 bases in frame from base 1.

Specimen: PBMCs. This clonotype originated in a human donor in good health (CMV status not recorded). Some clones in this sample may be carry-over from other donors' samples. The V and J segments used are TRBV7-2 and TRBJ1-5; tentative D gene TRBD1, with 5 bases matching. The CDR3 region reads CASSLVGGISNQPQHF. The DNA sequence reads TGTGCCAGCAGCTTAGTTGGGGGAATCAGCAATCAGCCCCAGCATTTT.